Shown below are 7 T cell receptor beta chains from a single sample sequenced in a study of blood T cell repertoires in COVID-19. Some clones are missing from TCRdb's copy, which holds only in-frame ones; the method was immunoSEQ multiplex PCR. The sample includes 210,000 or so clones, 90% of them seen just once. Sequenced input: peripheral blood. Source of these receptors: a man over 45 with acute or convalescent COVID-19.

The chain carries TRBV27 and TRBJ2-1, with D possibly being TRBD1 (5 bases). Germline values: CDR1 MNHEY, CDR2 SMNVEV (reference sequence). This CDR3 spans 13 amino acids. V dropped 6 bases and J dropped 9 bases, with 15 bases sitting between them. CDR3 sequence: CASSLTGPGEQFF. The CDR3 nucleotides read TGTGCCAGCAGCTTAACAGGACCCGGTGAGCAGTTCTTC.

The chain joins TRBV6-2 or TRBV6-3 to TRBJ1-5; the match to TRBD1 covers 7 bases. CDR1 and CDR2 (germline): MNHEY, SVGEGT. The CDR3 covers 14 residues. V was pared by 0 bases and J by 7 bases, with 3 bases of the junction left unmatched. The CDR3 coding sequence is TGTGCCAGCAGTTACTCGACAGGGAGGCAGCCCCAGCATTTT. Protein: CASSYSTGRQPQHF.

V usage is TRBV9 and J usage is TRBJ2-5, with TRBD2 as a possible D gene (6 bases). CDR1 is SGDLS, CDR2 YYNGEE, per germline. The CDR3 covers 14 residues. The ends were cut back, 3 bases at V and 1 base at J, with 10 bases in the middle. DNA for the CDR3: TGTGCCAGCAGCGGGGGACTCGTCCAAGAGACCCAGTACTTC. Its protein is CASSGGLVQETQYF.

This clone was observed once. The rearrangement links TRBV11-2 to TRBJ2-1; 12 nucleotides line up with TRBD2. The ends lost 3 bases at V and 9 bases at J; junction bases unmatched: 6. The CDR3 is 15 residues long. Germline V gene data show CDR1 as SGHAT and CDR2 as FQNNGV. The CDR3 DNA reads TGTGCCAGCAGCTTTCTAGCGGGAGGGCCTGGTGAGCAGTTCTTC. Its protein is CASSFLAGGPGEQFF.

This sequence joins TRBV28 and TRBJ2-2, with D possibly TRBD2 on 5 matching bases. There are 15 residues in the CDR3. V lost 2 bases and J lost 6, with 13 bases in between. Germline values: CDR1 MDHEN, CDR2 SYDVKM. The CDR3 sequence is CASSLVVQRAGELFF. The CDR3 DNA follows: TGTGCCAGCAGTTTAGTCGTCCAGAGGGCCGGGGAGCTGTTTTTT.

The V and J genes are TRBV18 and TRBJ1-3, with TRBD1 matching 7 bases. CDR1 is KGHSH, CDR2 LQKENI, per germline. V lost 6 bases and J lost 4; bases outside the gene matches: 9. CDR3 length: 15 residues. This CDR3 is CASSPGDRAGNTIYF. The CDR3 nucleotides read TGTGCCAGCTCCCCTGGTGACAGGGCCGGAAACACCATATATTTT. The whole variable domain, remainder taken from reference TRBV18 and TRBJ1-3, is NAGVMQNPRHLVRRRGQEARLRCSPMKGHSHVYWYRQLPEEGLKFMVYLQKENIIDESGMPKERFSAEFPKEGPSILRIQQVVRGDSAAYFCASSPGDRAGNTIYFGEGSWLTVV.

The chain links TRBV4-1 to TRBJ2-1, with D possibly matching TRBD2 (6 bases). Germline CDR1 reads MGHRA; CDR2 reads YSYEKL. The V end lost 1 base, the J end lost 5 bases, and 12 bases lay between the germline ends. This CDR3 has 15 amino acids. The CDR3 spells CASSQALGTHNEQFF. CDR3 nucleotide sequence: TGCGCCAGCAGCCAAGCCCTGGGGACTCACAATGAGCAGTTCTTC.